The 22 T cell receptor beta chains below all came from one sample that was sequenced in a study of blood T cell repertoires in COVID-19. Only in-frame clones appear in the TCRdb table, and some are missing; sequencing was by immunoSEQ multiplex PCR. The sample includes about 16,000 clones, approximately 88% seen only once; the top ten take approximately 31%. Sequenced material: peripheral blood. The source of these receptors is a woman aged 80 or older with COVID-19, enrolled during active disease.

V gene TRBV6-5 combines with J gene TRBJ1-1; no definite D call. Germline V CDR1 and CDR2: MNHEY, SVGAGI. The CDR3 is 13 amino acids. V lost 8 bases, J lost 6 bases, and 16 bases lay in between. In DNA form, the CDR3 reads TGTGCCAGCCGGGGATGGGAAACAGCTGAAGCTTTCTTT. Protein sequence: CASRGWETAEAFF.

The gene calls are TRBV10-3 and TRBJ2-4; 8 bases are a match to TRBD1. Germline values: CDR1 ENHRY, CDR2 SYGVKD. Trimming removed 6 bases from V and 5 bases from J; junction bases left unmatched: 3. CDR3 length: 13 amino acids. The DNA for the CDR3 is TGTGCCATCAGAAAGGACAGGGAAAACATTCAGTACTTC. This translates into CAIRKDRENIQYF.

The chain joins TRBV5-1 to TRBJ1-5; TRBD1 is a possible D gene (5 bases). Per germline, CDR1 SGHRS and CDR2 YFSETQ. The ends were cut back, 0 bases at V and 3 bases at J, with 7 bases in the middle. The CDR3 is made up of 14 amino acids. CDR3 protein: CASSLGQNNQPQHF. The CDR3 nucleotides are TGCGCCAGCAGCTTGGGACAGAACAATCAGCCCCAGCATTTT.

This chain joins TRBV6-5 and TRBJ2-2; D possibly corresponds to TRBD2 (6 bases). Deletions cut 7 bases from V and 3 bases from J, with 9 bases between. Germline CDR1 is MNHEY and CDR2 is SVGAGI. CDR3 length: 13 amino acids. The CDR3 protein is CASNSGYTGELFF. The DNA for the CDR3 is TGTGCCAGCAATAGCGGTTACACCGGGGAGCTGTTTTTT.

J is TRBJ1-2 and V is TRBV7-2, with TRBD1 identical over 9 bases. V dropped 3 bases and J dropped 9; count of bases not matched to a gene: 5. This CDR3 has 13 residues. Germline CDR1 and CDR2: SGHTA and FQGNSA. CDR3 coding DNA: TGTGCCAGCAGCTTCCCGGGACAGGGTAGCTACACCTTC. Translated: CASSFPGQGSYTF. Supplemented by reference TRBV7-2 and TRBJ1-2, the full variable domain reads GAGVSQSPSNKVTEKGKDVELRCDPISGHTALYWYRQSLGQGLEFLIYFQGNSAPDKSGLPSDRFSAERTGGSVSTLTIQRTQQEDSAVYLCASSFPGQGSYTFGSGTRLTVV.

V usage is TRBV18 and J usage is TRBJ2-7; 8 bases line up with TRBD1. V shed 6 bases and J 3 bases; nucleotides not matched to a gene: 10. The CDR3 runs 15 residues. Germline V CDR1 and CDR2: KGHSH, LQKENI. The CDR3: CASSISGQADYEQYF. For the CDR3, the DNA is TGTGCCAGCTCTATCTCGGGACAGGCGGACTACGAGCAGTACTTC.

V usage is TRBV4-1 and J usage is TRBJ1-5; tentative D call: TRBD1 (5 bases). The CDR3 is made up of 16 amino acids. Germline V gene data show CDR1 as MGHRA and CDR2 as YSYEKL. Trimming took 0 bases from V and 2 from J, leaving 11 bases between them. The CDR3 loop is CASSQDFSGGNQPQHF. The CDR3 nucleotides are TGCGCCAGCAGCCAAGATTTTTCGGGGGGCAATCAGCCCCAGCATTTT.

This rearrangement joins TRBV7-9 to TRBJ2-5; TRBD2 aligns across 13 bases. Trimming cost V 3 bases and J 3 bases; bases outside gene matches: 1. The CDR3 is 15 residues long. Per germline, CDR1 SEHNR and CDR2 FQNEAQ (reference sequence). The CDR3 spells CASSFGLAGEETQYF. The CDR3 DNA sequence: TGTGCCAGCAGCTTCGGACTAGCGGGGGAAGAGACCCAGTACTTC.

This chain connects TRBV9 to TRBJ1-1; 8 nucleotides agree with TRBD1. The CDR3 length is 15 residues. The V segment lost 2 bases and the J segment 0 bases; nucleotides outside the gene matches: 3. The germline gives CDR1 SGDLS, CDR2 YYNGEE. CDR3 nucleotide sequence: TGTGCCAGCAGCGTGGGGACAGGAATGAACACTGAAGCTTTCTTT. Its protein product is CASSVGTGMNTEAFF. Together with reference TRBV9 and TRBJ1-1, the CDR3 gives the full variable domain: DSGVTQTPKHLITATGQRVTLRCSPRSGDLSVYWYQQSLDQGLQFLIQYYNGEERAKGNILERFSAQQFPDLHSELNLSSLELGDSALYFCASSVGTGMNTEAFFGQGTRLTVV.

This clone came up a few times. The CDR3 region is CASSHAAAGYQYEQYF. CDR3 DNA: TGCGCCAGCAGCCATGCCGCCGCAGGGTATCAATACGAGCAGTACTTC. This sequence joins TRBV5-1 and TRBJ2-7; the D gene is possibly TRBD1 (5 bases). Germline V gene sequence: CDR1 SGHRS, CDR2 YFSETQ. CDR3 size: 16 residues. Trimming stripped 4 bases from V and 4 bases from J, with 21 bases between.

The CDR3 bases are TGTGCCAGCAACCTCCGGGACAGGGGCACTGAAGCTTTCTTT. It is translated as CASNLRDRGTEAFF. The chain is built from TRBV6-6 and TRBJ1-1, with 10 bases lining up with TRBD1. J was trimmed by 4 bases and V by 7 bases; bases with no gene match: 6. The CDR3 covers 14 residues. Germline CDR1 is MNHNY and CDR2 is SVGAGI (reference sequence).

This clone has more than one count but fewer than ten. The genes are TRBV18 and TRBJ2-7; D unclear. Trimming left V 3 bases short and J 0 bases short, with 9 bases between. CDR1 is KGHSH and CDR2 is LQKENI in the germline V gene. The CDR3 is 14 amino acids. Here the CDR3 DNA reads TGTGCCAGCTCACCCGGAAGGAGCTCCTACGAGCAGTACTTC. Residues: CASSPGRSSYEQYF.

This chain links TRBV28 with TRBJ1-2; D unresolved. Trimming removed 7 bases from V and 4 bases from J, with 13 bases in between. Looked up from germline, CDR1 is MDHEN and CDR2 is SYDVKM. CDR3 length: 13 amino acids. The CDR3 DNA sequence: TGTGCCAGCACGGTTAAAATTGGCTATGGCTACACCTTC. Translation gives CASTVKIGYGYTF.

The chain combines TRBV7-2 with TRBJ1-4; a possible D gene is TRBD1 (5 bases). The CDR3 contains 16 residues. Trimming left V 3 bases short and J 0 bases short, with 11 bases between. The germline V gene encodes CDR1 SGHTA and CDR2 FQGNSA. This chain's CDR3 is CASSLGPAATNEKLFF. The CDR3 DNA reads TGTGCCAGCAGCTTGGGGCCGGCTGCAACTAATGAAAAACTGTTTTTT.

V usage is TRBV2 and J usage is TRBJ1-5; unclear D gene. There are 14 residues in the CDR3. V lost 4 bases, J lost 0 bases, and 7 bases lay in between. In germline, CDR1 is SNHLY, CDR2 FYNNEI. The CDR3 loop is CASSGTYSNQPQHF. Here the CDR3 DNA reads TGTGCCAGCAGTGGAACATATAGCAATCAGCCCCAGCATTTT.

This sequence joins TRBV6-6 and TRBJ2-1; D might be TRBD2 (7 bases). Germline V gene data show CDR1 as MNHNY and CDR2 as SVGAGI (reference sequence). The length of the CDR3 is 13 residues. V gave up 5 bases and J gave up 9 bases, with 14 bases separating them. The DNA of the CDR3 is TGTGCCAGCAGTGGGCACAGGGAGGGTGAGCAGTTCTTC. Protein: CASSGHREGEQFF.

J is TRBJ2-2 and V is TRBV10-1; the match to TRBD1 covers 8 bases. CDR1 is WNHNN, CDR2 SYGVQD, per germline (reference sequence). There are 16 residues in the CDR3. J lost 3 bases, V lost 4 bases, and 7 bases had no gene match. CDR3 protein: CASSGPGTGDTGELFF. As DNA, the CDR3 is TGCGCCAGCAGTGGTCCCGGGACAGGTGACACCGGGGAGCTGTTTTTT.

This chain connects TRBV7-2 to TRBJ2-3; D is perhaps TRBD1 (6 bases). Trimming stripped 4 bases from V and 2 bases from J, with 10 bases between. Germline lookup yields CDR1 SGHTA and CDR2 FQGNSA. This CDR3 spans 14 amino acids. CDR3 nucleotides: TGTGCCAGCAGCTCCTGGGGGCCCACAGATACGCAGTATTTT. Its translation: CASSSWGPTDTQYF.

The chain couples TRBV5-1 to TRBJ1-3; no reliable D call. V lost 2 bases and J lost 0, with 6 bases in between. The CDR3 sequence is 14 residues long. Germline V gene sequence: CDR1 SGHRS, CDR2 YFSETQ. CDR3 sequence (DNA): TGCGCCAGCAGCTTTGACATCTCTGGAAACACCATATATTTT. It codes for CASSFDISGNTIYF.

This clone was counted once. The V gene is TRBV7-2, the J gene TRBJ2-7, with TRBD2 identical over 10 bases. Germline-derived CDR1 and CDR2 are SGHTA and FQGNSA. This CDR3 is built from 16 residues. The junction had 12 bases not matched to a gene; V was cut back by 7 bases and J by 3 bases. Here the CDR3 reads CASTDPLAGVSYEQYF. In DNA, the CDR3 is TGTGCCAGCACCGACCCTCTAGCGGGGGTCAGCTACGAGCAGTACTTC.

This chain uses TRBV6-5 with TRBJ1-6; D is possibly TRBD1 (6 bases). Germline CDR1 MNHEY, CDR2 SVGAGI. The CDR3 runs to 13 residues. Trimming pared 5 bases from V and 10 bases from J, leaving 12 bases between. CDR3 nucleotide sequence: TGTGCCAGCAGTCTCGGACAGTTATCACCCCTCCACTTT. Its translation is CASSLGQLSPLHF.

This chain joins TRBV24-1 and TRBJ1-2; no firm D call. Per germline, CDR1 KGHDR and CDR2 SFDVKD. V was trimmed by 4 bases and J by 4 bases, leaving 6 bases between them. CDR3 length equals 12 residues. CDR3: CATSEGSYGYTF. DNA of the CDR3: TGTGCCACCAGTGAAGGGAGCTATGGCTACACCTTC.